Below are 23 T cell receptor beta chains sequenced from a single sample in a study of blood T cell repertoires in COVID-19. TCRdb's table, derived via immunoSEQ multiplex PCR, lists solely in-frame clones and lacks some. Among fewer than 450,000 clones listed, roughly 86% were seen once. The material sequenced was PBMCs or T cells enriched from blood (not recorded which). Receptors were obtained from a woman aged 40 to 49 with acute COVID-19.

The chain joins TRBV2 to TRBJ2-1; D is perhaps TRBD2 (5 bases). V was pared by 3 bases and J by 1 base, with 7 bases between. In germline, CDR1 is SNHLY, CDR2 FYNNEI. There are 14 residues in the CDR3. For the CDR3, the DNA is TGTGCCAGCAGTGATACGGGGTCCTACAATGAGCAGTTCTTC. It specifies CASSDTGSYNEQFF.

As DNA, the CDR3 is TGTGCCAGCAGCGGGTGGGAGGGAAAGACCCAGTACTTC. It is translated as CASSGWEGKTQYF. The chain is built from TRBV7-6 and TRBJ2-5; 7 nucleotides align to TRBD2. Germline V gene data show CDR1 as SGHVS and CDR2 as FNYEAQ. V trimming: 5 bases; J trimming: 6 bases; junction bases outside the gene matches: 6. The CDR3 has 13 residues.

The V call is TRBV6-5, the J call TRBJ1-1, with a possible D match to TRBD1 (5 bases). Trimming pared 8 bases from V and 4 bases from J, leaving 17 bases between. In germline, CDR1 is MNHEY, CDR2 SVGAGI. This CDR3 is 14 amino acids long. The CDR3 nucleotides are TGTGCCAGCGGGTTGGGGGGTACTGGCACTGAAGCTTTCTTT. Protein product: CASGLGGTGTEAFF.

The chain combines TRBV4-1 with TRBJ2-7, with TRBD1 matching over 7 bases. The V gene's germline CDR1 is MGHRA and CDR2 YSYEKL. V trimming: 4 bases; J trimming: 5 bases; junction bases outside the gene matches: 5. There are 13 residues in the CDR3. CDR3 bases: TGCGCCAGCAGCCCTGACAGGGCTAACGAGCAGTACTTC. The encoded protein is CASSPDRANEQYF.

The CDR3 DNA reads TGTGCCAGCTCACCAACCGGGACAGGGGCCGAGCAGTACTTC. Protein sequence: CASSPTGTGAEQYF. The chain employs TRBV18 and TRBJ2-7; 10 bases are shared with TRBD1. The CDR3 sequence is 14 residues long. Per germline, CDR1 KGHSH and CDR2 LQKENI. V lost 2 bases to trimming and J lost 6 bases; unmatched junction nucleotides: 4.

The chain is built from TRBV4-2 and TRBJ2-7; 7 bases map to TRBD1. The germline V gene has CDR1 LGHNA and CDR2 YNFKEQ. The junction had 12 bases not matched to a gene; V was cut back by 4 bases and J by 0 bases. The CDR3 extends over 17 amino acids. CDR3 amino acids: CASSRRPIGDSSYEQYF. The CDR3 DNA follows: TGTGCCAGCAGCCGCCGACCAATTGGGGACAGCTCCTACGAGCAGTACTTC.

J is TRBJ2-1 and V is TRBV5-5, with 12 bases that match TRBD1. Germline V lookup: CDR1 SGHKS, CDR2 YYEKEE (reference sequence). The ends lost 4 bases at V and 8 bases at J; junction bases unmatched: 4. CDR3 size: 14 residues. The CDR3 here is CASSGGQGADEQFF. CDR3 nucleotide sequence: TGTGCCAGCAGCGGGGGACAGGGGGCCGATGAGCAGTTCTTC.

The V gene is TRBV3-1 (or the pseudogene TRBV3-2), the J gene TRBJ2-7; 10 nucleotides align to TRBD2. Germline values: CDR1 LGHDT, CDR2 YNNKEL (reference sequence). The length of the CDR3 is 15 residues. With V trimmed by 1 base and J by 3 bases, 3 bases remained unmatched. CDR3 DNA sequence: TGTGCCAGCAGCCAAGGAAGCGGGGGGGTCTACGAGCAGTACTTC. This codes for CASSQGSGGVYEQYF.

V usage is TRBV7-9 and J usage is TRBJ1-2, with 8 bases lining up with TRBD1. Germline V CDR1 and CDR2: SEHNR, FQNEAQ (reference sequence). This CDR3 has 13 amino acids. Trimming removed 5 bases from V and 5 bases from J; junction bases left unmatched: 4. Written as DNA, the CDR3 is TGTGCCAGCAGCGCGGACAGGGATTATGGCTACACCTTC. Amino acid sequence: CASSADRDYGYTF.

The rearrangement uses TRBV11-2 and TRBJ1-4; D ambiguous. CDR1 is SGHAT and CDR2 is FQNNGV in the germline V gene. V was shortened by 0 bases and J by 10 bases, with 12 bases between the two germline ends. The CDR3 loop spans 14 amino acids. CDR3 sequence reads: CASSLEAGDGKLFF. The CDR3 region has the DNA TGTGCCAGCAGCTTAGAAGCCGGGGATGGAAAACTGTTTTTT.

V is TRBV7-2 and J is TRBJ1-4; weak D call: TRBD1 (5 bases). Trimming removed 2 bases at V and 4 bases at J, with 8 bases between. Germline assignment: CDR1 SGHTA and CDR2 FQGNSA. This CDR3 is 14 amino acids long. CDR3 protein: CASSLQGINEKLFF. The CDR3 coding sequence is TGTGCCAGCAGCTTACAGGGCATTAATGAAAAACTGTTTTTT.

The V gene is TRBV30, the J gene TRBJ1-6; possible D gene TRBD1, 5 bases. The germline V and J ends were trimmed by 0 bases and 9 bases, with 18 bases remaining between them. Germline lookup yields CDR1 GTSNPN and CDR2 SVGIG (reference sequence). The CDR3 has 16 residues. CDR3 DNA: TGTGCCTGGAGTGTACGGTTCGGGGGGAGGGGTTCACCCCTCCACTTT. It codes for CAWSVRFGGRGSPLHF.

The CDR3 here is CASDGTGGGELFF. The CDR3 DNA sequence: TGTGCCAGCGACGGGACAGGGGGCGGGGAGCTGTTTTTT. The V gene is TRBV3-1 (or the pseudogene TRBV3-2), the J gene TRBJ2-2, with 11 bases matching TRBD1. With V trimmed by 8 bases and J by 7 bases, 3 bases remained unmatched. The CDR3 consists of 13 residues. Per the germline V gene, CDR1 is LGHDT and CDR2 is YNNKEL (reference sequence).

The rearrangement joins TRBV5-6 to TRBJ1-4; 12 bases are shared with TRBD1. This CDR3 is built from 15 residues. The germline V gene encodes CDR1 SGHDT and CDR2 YYEEEE. The J segment lost 6 bases and the V segment lost 2 bases, leaving 2 bases of the junction unmatched. CDR3 residues: CASSFGTGGDEKLFF. CDR3 in DNA: TGTGCCAGCAGCTTTGGGACAGGGGGCGATGAAAAACTGTTTTTT.

The rearrangement links TRBV3-1 (or the pseudogene TRBV3-2) to TRBJ1-2, with TRBD1 matching over 7 bases. Germline V lookup: CDR1 LGHDT, CDR2 YNNKEL (reference sequence). CDR3 length: 14 amino acids. V shed 0 bases and J 4 bases; nucleotides not matched to a gene: 2. The CDR3 here is CASSQDGQVYGYTF. CDR3 sequence (DNA): TGTGCCAGCAGCCAAGATGGACAGGTCTATGGCTACACCTTC.

The V gene is TRBV23-1, the J gene TRBJ2-1; no clear D gene. TRBV23-1 is an ORF; its function is uncertain. CDR3 size: 15 residues. Trimming took 0 bases from V and 7 from J, leaving 13 bases between them. CDR3 nucleotide sequence: TGCGCCAGCAGTCAATCGGCGGCAGAGGATAATGAGCAGTTCTTC. Its protein is CASSQSAAEDNEQFF.

The rearrangement joins TRBV10-3 to TRBJ1-4; 7 bases line up with TRBD1. CDR1 and CDR2 from the germline V gene are ENHRY and SYGVKD. V lost 10 bases to trimming and J lost 0 bases; unmatched junction nucleotides: 5. This CDR3 contains 14 residues. The CDR3 loop is CATRDSSTNEKLFF. The CDR3 DNA follows: TGTGCCACCCGGGACAGCTCAACTAATGAAAAACTGTTTTTT.

The rearrangement uses TRBV27 and TRBJ1-4, with a weak D call TRBD1 (6 bases). The V end lost 3 bases, the J end lost 6 bases, and 11 bases lay between the germline ends. The germline gives CDR1 MNHEY, CDR2 SMNVEV (reference sequence). CDR3 length: 14 amino acids. CDR3: CASSLSGGYEKLFF. CDR3 DNA sequence: TGTGCCAGCAGTTTGTCGGGGGGCTATGAAAAACTGTTTTTT.

The rearrangement links TRBV28 to TRBJ1-5, with D perhaps TRBD1 (5 bases). Between the trimmed V and J ends, which lost 2 bases and 6 bases, there was a span of 14 bases. This CDR3 contains 15 residues. Germline V gene lookup returns CDR1 MDHEN and CDR2 SYDVKM. The CDR3 spells CASSLGFQGSQPQHF. DNA of the CDR3: TGTGCCAGCAGTTTAGGATTCCAGGGAAGTCAGCCCCAGCATTTT.

The rearrangement links TRBV9 to TRBJ2-7, with 11 bases lining up with TRBD2. Germline trimming cut 0 bases from V and 5 bases from J; bases unmatched to any gene: 7. This CDR3 has 16 amino acids. Germline CDR1 SGDLS, CDR2 YYNGEE. Written as DNA, the CDR3 is TGTGCCAGCAGCGTAGCTGGGACTAGCGGAACCGACGAGCAGTACTTC. Amino acid sequence: CASSVAGTSGTDEQYF.

This chain uses TRBV27 with TRBJ2-2, with D unclear. From germline, CDR1 is MNHEY and CDR2 SMNVEV (reference sequence). CDR3 length: 12 amino acids. V gave up 6 bases and J gave up 2 bases, with 4 bases separating them. The CDR3 region is CASSFNTGELFF. The CDR3 DNA reads as TGTGCCAGCAGCTTTAACACCGGGGAGCTGTTTTTT.

The chain combines TRBV10-3 with TRBJ2-1; TRBD1 agrees at 11 bases. The V and J ends lost 3 bases and 10 bases, in that order; junction bases with no gene match: 5. The length of the CDR3 is 14 residues. Germline lookup yields CDR1 ENHRY and CDR2 SYGVKD. The CDR3 spells CAISDGQGAGEQFF. CDR3 nucleotide sequence: TGTGCCATCAGTGATGGACAGGGGGCGGGGGAGCAGTTCTTC.

As concerns this clone: The same CDR3 can be traced to other DNA sequences in this sample. This chain connects TRBV3-1 (or the pseudogene TRBV3-2) to TRBJ1-6; 10 bases are shared with TRBD1. This CDR3 contains 14 residues. CDR1 is LGHDT and CDR2 is YNNKEL in the germline V gene (reference sequence). Trimming took 3 bases from V and 10 from J; bases not matched to a gene: 3. This CDR3 is CASSQGQGNSPLHF. The CDR3 nucleotides read TGTGCCAGCAGCCAGGGACAGGGGAACTCACCCCTCCACTTT.